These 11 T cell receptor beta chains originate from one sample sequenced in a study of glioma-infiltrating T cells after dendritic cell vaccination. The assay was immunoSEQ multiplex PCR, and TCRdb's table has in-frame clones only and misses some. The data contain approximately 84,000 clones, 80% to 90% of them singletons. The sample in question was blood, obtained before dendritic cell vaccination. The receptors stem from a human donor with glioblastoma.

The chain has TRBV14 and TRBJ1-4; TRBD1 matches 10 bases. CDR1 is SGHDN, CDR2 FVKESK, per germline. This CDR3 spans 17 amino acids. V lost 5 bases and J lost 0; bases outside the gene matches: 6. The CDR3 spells CASSAGQGFATNEKLFF. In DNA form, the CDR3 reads TGTGCCAGCAGCGCGGGACAGGGGTTCGCAACTAATGAAAAACTGTTTTTT. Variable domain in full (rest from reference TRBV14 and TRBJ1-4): EAGVTQFPSHSVIEKGQTVTLRCDPISGHDNLYWYRRVMGKEIKFLLHFVKESKQDESGMPNNRFLAERTGGTYSTLKVQPAELEDSGVYFCASSAGQGFATNEKLFFGSGTQLSVL.

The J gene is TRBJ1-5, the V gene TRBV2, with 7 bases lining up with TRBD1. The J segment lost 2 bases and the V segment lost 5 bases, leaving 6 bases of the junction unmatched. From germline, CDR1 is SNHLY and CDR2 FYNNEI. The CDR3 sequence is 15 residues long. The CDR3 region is CASSRQGDGNQPQHF. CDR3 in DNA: TGTGCCAGCAGTAGGCAGGGGGATGGCAATCAGCCCCAGCATTTT.

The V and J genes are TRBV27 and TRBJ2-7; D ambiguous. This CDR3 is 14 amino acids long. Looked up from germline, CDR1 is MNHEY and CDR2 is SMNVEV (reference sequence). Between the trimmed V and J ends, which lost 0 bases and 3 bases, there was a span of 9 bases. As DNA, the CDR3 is TGTGCCAGCAGTTTATCGCTGGCTAGCTACGAGCAGTACTTC. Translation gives CASSLSLASYEQYF.

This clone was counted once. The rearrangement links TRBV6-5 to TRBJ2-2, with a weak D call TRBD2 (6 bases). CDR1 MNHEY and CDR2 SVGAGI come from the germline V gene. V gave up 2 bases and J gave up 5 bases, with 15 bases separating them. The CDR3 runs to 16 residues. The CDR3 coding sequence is TGTGCCAGCAGTTACCTGGCGGGGCCCCGGACCGGGGAGCTGTTTTTT. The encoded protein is CASSYLAGPRTGELFF.

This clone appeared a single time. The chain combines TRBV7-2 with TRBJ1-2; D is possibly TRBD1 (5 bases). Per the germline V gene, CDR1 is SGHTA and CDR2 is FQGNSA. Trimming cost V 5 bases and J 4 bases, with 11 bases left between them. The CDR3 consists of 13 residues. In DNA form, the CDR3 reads TGTGCCAGCAGCCAACCGACAGTCTATGGCTACACCTTC. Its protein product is CASSQPTVYGYTF.

CDR3 sequence reads: CASSSGTYTGELFF. The CDR3 bases are TGTGCCAGCAGCTCCGGGACATACACCGGGGAGCTGTTTTTT. The chain couples TRBV5-6 to TRBJ2-2; weak D call: TRBD1 (6 bases). This CDR3 contains 14 residues. The V end was cut by 3 bases, the J end by 3 bases, with 9 bases between. Germline-derived CDR1 and CDR2 are SGHDT and YYEEEE.

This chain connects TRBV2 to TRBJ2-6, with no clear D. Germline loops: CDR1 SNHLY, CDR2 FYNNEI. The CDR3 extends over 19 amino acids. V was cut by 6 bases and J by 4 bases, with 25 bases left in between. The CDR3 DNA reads TGTGCCAGCAGGGTTGAGGTAGAGGCTCACTCCTCCGGGGCCAACGTCCTGACTTTC. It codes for CASRVEVEAHSSGANVLTF.

CDR3 loop: CASSLSPGLATQYVRDEQYF. The CDR3 DNA is TGTGCCAGCAGTTTATCGCCGGGTCTGGCTACCCAGTACGTACGTGACGAGCAGTACTTC. The V call is TRBV28, the J call TRBJ2-7; D is undetermined. Looked up from germline, CDR1 is MDHEN and CDR2 is SYDVKM. V was pared by 1 base and J by 5 bases, with 30 bases between. The CDR3 has 20 amino acids.

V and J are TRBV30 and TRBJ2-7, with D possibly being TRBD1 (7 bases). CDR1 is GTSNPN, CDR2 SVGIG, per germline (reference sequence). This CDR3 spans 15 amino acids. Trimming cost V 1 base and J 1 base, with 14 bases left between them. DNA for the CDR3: TGTGCCTGGAGTGCAGGGGGGCGCCTATCCTACGAGCAGTACTTC. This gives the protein CAWSAGGRLSYEQYF.

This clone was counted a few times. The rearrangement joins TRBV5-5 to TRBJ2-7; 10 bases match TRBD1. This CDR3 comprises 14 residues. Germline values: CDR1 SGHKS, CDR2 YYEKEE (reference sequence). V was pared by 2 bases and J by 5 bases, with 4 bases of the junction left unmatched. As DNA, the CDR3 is TGTGCCAGCAGCTTCCGACAGGGGGCCCACGAGCAGTACTTC. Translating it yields CASSFRQGAHEQYF.

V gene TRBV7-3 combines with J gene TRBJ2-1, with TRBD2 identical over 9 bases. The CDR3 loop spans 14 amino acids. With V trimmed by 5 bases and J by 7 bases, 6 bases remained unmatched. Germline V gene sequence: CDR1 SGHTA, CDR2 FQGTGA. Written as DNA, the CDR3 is TGTGCCAGCAGCCGGGGACTAGCAGGAAATGAGCAGTTCTTC. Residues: CASSRGLAGNEQFF. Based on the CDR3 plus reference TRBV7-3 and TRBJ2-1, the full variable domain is GAGVSQTPSNKVTEKGKYVELRCDPISGHTALYWYRQSLGQGPEFLIYFQGTGAADDSGLPNDRFFAVRPEGSVSTLKIQRTERGDSAVYLCASSRGLAGNEQFFGPGTRLTVL.